This T cell receptor (beta chain) is drawn from a study of cytomegalovirus exposure and HLA in healthy donors. Overall study findings and caveats: Altogether, 160 or so TCR beta chains were recorded as cytomegalovirus-associated. In vitro work confirmed that a few CMV-associated chains recognize CMV antigens.

The ends lost 0 bases at V and 6 bases at J; junction bases unmatched: 5. The CDR3 has 15 amino acids. The germline V gene has CDR1 LNHNV and CDR2 YYDKDF (reference sequence). Notes on this clone: Its antigen is unknown.

The PCR contained 60 Vbeta and 13 Jbeta primers. Produced via immunoSEQ multiplex PCR; TCRdb's table is partial and in-frame only. The table has 150,000 to 250,000 clones, roughly 80% seen once; the top ten hold around 6.3%. This chain connects TRBV15 to TRBJ1-5, with 7 bases that match TRBD1. The TCR sequence derives from a woman in her forties or fifties in good health and CMV-seropositive. The sequenced sample consisted of PBMCs. The CDR3 DNA follows: TGTGCCACCAGCAGAGACGACAGGGTTGGTCAGCCCCAGCATTTT. This codes for CATSRDDRVGQPQHF.